Described below is a single T cell receptor beta chain sequence and its context. As yet, its antigen is unknown. This sample was included in a study of T cell responses to AZD1222 COVID-19 vaccine. The table came from immunoSEQ multiplex PCR; TCRdb's copy has only in-frame clones and leaves some out. This sample has about 120,000 clones; about nine tenths occur once, and the top ten carry 14%. Germline CDR1 is MNHEY and CDR2 is SVGEGT. V was trimmed by 2 bases and J by 10 bases, leaving 18 bases between them. CDR3 length equals 15 residues. Notes on the study in general: Among those given AZD1222, only 6 or 7 were seropositive at baseline.

This chain connects TRBV6-2 or TRBV6-3 to TRBJ2-4; D is uncertain. The source was peripheral blood, collected on day 0 of AZD1222 vaccination. This TCR was recovered from an adult in good health. The CDR3 nucleotides are TGTGCCAGCAGTTACGGTGGTCCAAGAAATGGAATTCAGTACTTC. It encodes CASSYGGPRNGIQYF.